This T cell receptor (beta chain) is drawn from a study of blood T cell repertoires in COVID-19. This clone was seen just once. This CDR3 has 19 residues. Trimming removed 4 bases from V and 0 bases from J, with 22 bases in between. Germline V gene sequence: CDR1 SGHTA, CDR2 FQGNSA. The assay was immunoSEQ multiplex PCR, and TCRdb's table has in-frame clones only and misses some. The table lists 350,000 to 400,000 clones, approximately 90% of them singletons. The cohort comprised adults aged about 18 to 89 years residing in about two dozen US areas. The origin of this receptor is a woman in her forties who had been exposed to COVID-19. The specimen was PBMCs or T cells enriched from blood (not recorded which). This sequence joins TRBV7-2 and TRBJ2-1, with TRBD2 as a possible D gene (5 bases). The CDR3 coding sequence is TGTGCCAGCAGCTCCTTGCGGGCTAGCCAGTTGAGCTCCTACAATGAGCAGTTCTTC. This translates into CASSSLRASQLSSYNEQFF.